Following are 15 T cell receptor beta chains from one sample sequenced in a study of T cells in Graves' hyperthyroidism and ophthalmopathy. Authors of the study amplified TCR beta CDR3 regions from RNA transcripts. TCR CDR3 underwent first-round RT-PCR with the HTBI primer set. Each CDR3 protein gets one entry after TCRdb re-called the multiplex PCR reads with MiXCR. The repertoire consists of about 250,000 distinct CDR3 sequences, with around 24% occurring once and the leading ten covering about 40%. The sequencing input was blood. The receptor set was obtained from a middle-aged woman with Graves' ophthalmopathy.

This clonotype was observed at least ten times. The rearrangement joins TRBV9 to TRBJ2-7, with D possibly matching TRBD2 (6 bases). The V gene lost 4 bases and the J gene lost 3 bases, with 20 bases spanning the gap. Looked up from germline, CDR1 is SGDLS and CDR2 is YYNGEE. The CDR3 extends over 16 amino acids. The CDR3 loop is CASSTRRGASLYEQYF. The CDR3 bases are TGTGCCAGCAGCACACGGCGGGGTGCCTCCCTCTACGAGCAGTACTTC.

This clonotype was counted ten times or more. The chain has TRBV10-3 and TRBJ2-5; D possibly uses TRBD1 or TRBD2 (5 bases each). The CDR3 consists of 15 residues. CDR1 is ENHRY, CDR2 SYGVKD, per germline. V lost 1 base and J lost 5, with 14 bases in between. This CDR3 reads CAISELAAEGETQYF. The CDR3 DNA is TGTGCCATCAGTGAGTTGGCGGCAGAGGGGGAGACCCAGTACTTC.

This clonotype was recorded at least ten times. The CDR3 DNA follows: TGTGCCAGCAGTCCCCCTCGGGGATACGAGCAGTACTTC. It is translated as CASSPPRGYEQYF. The chain couples TRBV27 to TRBJ2-7; possibly TRBD2 for D (5 bases). Germline V lookup: CDR1 MNHEY, CDR2 SMNVEV (reference sequence). CDR3 length equals 13 residues. Trimming pared 5 bases from V and 4 bases from J, leaving 12 bases between.

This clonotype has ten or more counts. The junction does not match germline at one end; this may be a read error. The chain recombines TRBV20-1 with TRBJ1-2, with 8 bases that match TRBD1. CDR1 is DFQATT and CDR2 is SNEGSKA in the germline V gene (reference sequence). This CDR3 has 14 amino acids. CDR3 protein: CSTRTGSTNYGYTF. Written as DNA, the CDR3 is TGCAGTACTAGGACAGGGTCGACCAACTATGGCTACACCTTC.

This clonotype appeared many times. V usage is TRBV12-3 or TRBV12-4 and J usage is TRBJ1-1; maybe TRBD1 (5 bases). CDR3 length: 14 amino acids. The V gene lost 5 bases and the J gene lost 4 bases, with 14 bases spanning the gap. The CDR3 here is CASSEQEDLTEAFF. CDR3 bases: TGTGCCAGCAGTGAACAGGAGGACCTCACTGAAGCTTTCTTT.

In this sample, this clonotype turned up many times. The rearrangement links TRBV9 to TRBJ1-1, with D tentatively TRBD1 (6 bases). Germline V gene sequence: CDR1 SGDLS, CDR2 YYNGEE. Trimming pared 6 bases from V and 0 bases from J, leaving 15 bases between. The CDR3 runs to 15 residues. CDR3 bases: TGTGCCAGCAACCCAACCGGGACAATGAACACTGAAGCTTTCTTT. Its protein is CASNPTGTMNTEAFF.

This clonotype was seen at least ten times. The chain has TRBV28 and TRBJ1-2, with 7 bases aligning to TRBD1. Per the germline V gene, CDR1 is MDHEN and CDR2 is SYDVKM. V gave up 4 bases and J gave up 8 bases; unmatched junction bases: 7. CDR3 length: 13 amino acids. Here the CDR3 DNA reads TGTGCCAGCAGTTCAGACAGGGTCGGGGGCTACACCTTC. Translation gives CASSSDRVGGYTF.

CDR3 bases: TGTGCCAGCAGTGAATCGCCTAACTATAATTCACCCCTCCACTTT. This codes for CASSESPNYNSPLHF. The chain combines TRBV2 with TRBJ1-6; D is uncertain. The CDR3 covers 15 residues. V dropped 2 bases and J dropped 3 bases, with 8 bases sitting between them. Germline CDR1 SNHLY, CDR2 FYNNEI.

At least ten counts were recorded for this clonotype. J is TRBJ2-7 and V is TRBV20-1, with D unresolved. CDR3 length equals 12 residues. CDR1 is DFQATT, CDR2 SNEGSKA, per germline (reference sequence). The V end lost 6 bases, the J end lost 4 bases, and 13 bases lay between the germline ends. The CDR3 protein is CSANPVAYEQYF. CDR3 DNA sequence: TGCAGTGCCAACCCCGTTGCGTACGAGCAGTACTTC.

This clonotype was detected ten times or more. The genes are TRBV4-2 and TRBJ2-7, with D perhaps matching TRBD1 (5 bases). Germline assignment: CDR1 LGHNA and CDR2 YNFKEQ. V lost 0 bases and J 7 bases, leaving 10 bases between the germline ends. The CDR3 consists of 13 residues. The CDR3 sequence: CASSQDRVREQYF. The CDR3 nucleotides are TGTGCCAGCAGCCAAGACAGGGTCCGGGAGCAGTACTTC.

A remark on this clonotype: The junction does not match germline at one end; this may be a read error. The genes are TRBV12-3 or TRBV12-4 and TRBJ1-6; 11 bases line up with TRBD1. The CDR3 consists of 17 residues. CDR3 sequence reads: CSSSYSPRTGGGSPLHF. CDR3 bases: TGTTCCAGCAGTTACTCTCCCCGGACAGGGGGCGGTTCACCCCTCCACTTT.

CDR3 bases: TGTGCCAGCAGACCGCAGAGGGGTAGGGTGGGGAACACTGAAGCTTTCTTT. It translates to CASRPQRGRVGNTEAFF. The chain couples TRBV6-1 to TRBJ1-1; a weak D match, TRBD1 (5 bases). V was cut by 6 bases and J by 1 base, with 21 bases left in between. The CDR3 spans 17 residues. Germline V gene lookup returns CDR1 MNHNS and CDR2 SASEGT.

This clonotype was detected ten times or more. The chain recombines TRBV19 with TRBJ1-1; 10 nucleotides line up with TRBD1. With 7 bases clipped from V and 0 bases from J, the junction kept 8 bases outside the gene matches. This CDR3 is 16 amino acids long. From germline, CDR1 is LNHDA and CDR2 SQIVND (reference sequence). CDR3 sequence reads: CASTSGQGRMNTEAFF. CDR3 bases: TGTGCCAGTACCTCGGGACAGGGGAGAATGAACACTGAAGCTTTCTTT.

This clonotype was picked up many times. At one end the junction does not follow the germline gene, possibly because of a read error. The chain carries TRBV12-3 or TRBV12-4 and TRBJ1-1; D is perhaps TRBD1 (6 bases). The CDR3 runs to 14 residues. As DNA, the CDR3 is TGTGCCAGCAGGTCCCTAGGGGGGAACGCTGAAGCTTTCTTT. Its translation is CASRSLGGNAEAFF.

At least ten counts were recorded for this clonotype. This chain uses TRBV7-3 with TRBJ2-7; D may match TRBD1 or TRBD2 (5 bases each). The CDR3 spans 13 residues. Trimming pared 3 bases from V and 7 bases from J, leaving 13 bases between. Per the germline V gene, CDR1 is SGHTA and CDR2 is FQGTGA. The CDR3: CASSLGPLREQYF. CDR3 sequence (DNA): TGTGCCAGCAGCTTGGGACCCCTTAGAGAGCAGTACTTC.